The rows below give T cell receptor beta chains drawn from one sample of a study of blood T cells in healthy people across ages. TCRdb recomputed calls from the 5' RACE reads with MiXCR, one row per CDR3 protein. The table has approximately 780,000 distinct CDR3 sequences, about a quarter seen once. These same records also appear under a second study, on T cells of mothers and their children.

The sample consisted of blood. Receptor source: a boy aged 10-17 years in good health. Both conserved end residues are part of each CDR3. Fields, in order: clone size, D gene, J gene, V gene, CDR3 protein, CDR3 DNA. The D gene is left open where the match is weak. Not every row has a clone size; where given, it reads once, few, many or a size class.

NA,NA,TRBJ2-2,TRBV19,CASSMGGNTGELFF,TGTGCCAGTAGTATGGGGGGAAACACCGGGGAGCTGTTTTTT
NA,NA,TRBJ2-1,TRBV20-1,CSARDRAGGSEQFF,TGCAGTGCTAGAGATAGGGCAGGCGGAAGTGAGCAGTTCTTC
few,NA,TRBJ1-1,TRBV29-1,CSVEGGRTEAFF,TGCAGCGTTGAAGGGGGCAGGACTGAAGCTTTCTTT
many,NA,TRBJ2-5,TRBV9,CASSVQGQETQYF,TGTGCCAGCAGCGTACAGGGCCAAGAGACCCAGTACTTC
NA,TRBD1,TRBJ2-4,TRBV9,CASSVGDSYKNIQYF,TGTGCCAGCAGCGTAGGGGACAGCTACAAAAACATTCAGTACTTC
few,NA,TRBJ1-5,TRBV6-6,CASSQGQPQHF,TGTGCCAGCAGTCAGGGTCAGCCCCAGCATTTT
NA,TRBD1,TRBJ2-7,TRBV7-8,CASSLYIAGQGGYEQYF,TGTGCCAGCAGCTTATACATCGCCGGACAGGGCGGCTACGAGCAGTACTTC
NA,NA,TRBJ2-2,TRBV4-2,CASSQGENTGELFF,TGTGCCAGCAGCCAGGGTGAGAACACCGGGGAGCTGTTTTTT
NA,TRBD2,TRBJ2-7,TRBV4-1,CASSPTLAGEPEQYF,TGCGCCAGCAGCCCTACACTAGCGGGGGAGCCAGAGCAGTACTTC
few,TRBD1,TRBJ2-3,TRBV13,CASSFGQGADTQYF,TGTGCCAGCAGCTTCGGACAGGGTGCAGATACGCAGTATTTT
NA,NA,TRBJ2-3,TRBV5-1,CASSAHTGTVSPDTQYF,TGCGCCAGCAGCGCTCACACCGGGACGGTTAGTCCAGATACGCAGTATTTT
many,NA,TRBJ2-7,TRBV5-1,CASSFENEQYF,TGCGCCAGCAGCTTTGAAAACGAGCAGTACTTC
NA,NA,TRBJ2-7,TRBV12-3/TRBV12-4,CACSLWGSAFSYEQYF,TGTGCCTGCAGTTTATGGGGGTCCGCATTCTCCTACGAGCAGTACTTC
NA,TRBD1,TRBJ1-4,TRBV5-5,CASSLALMTGGGEKLFF,TGTGCCAGCAGCTTAGCCTTGATGACAGGGGGCGGTGAAAAACTGTTTTTT
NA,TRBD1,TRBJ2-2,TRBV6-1,CASSDTGDTGELFF,TGTGCCAGCAGTGACACAGGGGACACCGGGGAGCTGTTTTTT
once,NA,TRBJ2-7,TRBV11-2,CASSLLNGLDEQYF,TGTGCCAGCAGCCTCCTCAACGGCCTGGACGAGCAGTACTTC
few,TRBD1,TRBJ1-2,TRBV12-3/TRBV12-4,CASSPGTGGSYTF,TGTGCCAGCAGTCCAGGGACAGGGGGCAGCTACACCTTC
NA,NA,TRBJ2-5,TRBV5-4,CASSPGPAGETQYF,TGTGCCAGCAGCCCCGGACCCGCAGGGGAGACCCAGTACTTC
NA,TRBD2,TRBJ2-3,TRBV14,CASSQGLLAGGRTDTQYF,TGTGCCAGCAGCCAAGGCCTCCTAGCGGGGGGACGCACAGATACGCAGTATTTT
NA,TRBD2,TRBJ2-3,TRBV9,CASSALAGRGTDTQYF,TGTGCCAGCAGCGCCTTAGCGGGGCGGGGCACAGATACGCAGTATTTT
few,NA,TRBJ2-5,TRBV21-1,CASSKSSRGRVTETQYF,TGTGCCAGCAGCAAATCATCCAGGGGGCGAGTTACTGAGACCCAGTACTTC
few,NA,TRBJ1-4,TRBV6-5,CASRSFGAPEKLFF,TGTGCCAGCAGATCCTTTGGAGCGCCTGAAAAACTGTTTTTT
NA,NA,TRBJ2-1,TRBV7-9,CASSLVAGLNEQFF,TGTGCCAGCAGCTTAGTGGCAGGGTTGAATGAGCAGTTCTTC
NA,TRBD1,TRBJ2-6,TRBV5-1,CASSRTGAGANVLTF,TGCGCCAGCAGCAGGACAGGGGCTGGGGCCAACGTCCTGACTTTC
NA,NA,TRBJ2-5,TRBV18,CASSPGRGTYETQYF,TGTGCCAGCTCCCCCGGCCGGGGAACCTACGAGACCCAGTACTTC
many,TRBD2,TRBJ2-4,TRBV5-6,CASSRRGKENIQYF,TGTGCCAGCAGCCGGCGGGGGAAAGAAAACATTCAGTACTTC
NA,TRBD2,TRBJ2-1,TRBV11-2,CASSSMGGYNEQFF,TGTGCCAGCAGCTCCATGGGGGGGTACAACGAGCAGTTCTTC
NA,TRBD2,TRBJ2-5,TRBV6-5,CASSIAGAALETQYF,TGTGCCAGCAGCATAGCGGGGGCCGCCCTGGAGACCCAGTACTTC
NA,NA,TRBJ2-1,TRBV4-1,CASSPGNTVYNEQFF,TGCGCCAGCAGCCCAGGTAATACGGTCTACAATGAGCAGTTCTTC
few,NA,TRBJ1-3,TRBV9,CASSVGGSGSGNTIYF,TGTGCCAGCAGCGTAGGAGGCAGTGGCTCTGGAAACACCATATATTTT
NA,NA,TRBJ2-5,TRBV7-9,CASSFTEAQYF,TGTGCCAGCAGCTTCACGGAGGCCCAGTACTTC
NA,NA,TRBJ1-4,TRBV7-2,CASSLAGAGTNEKLFF,TGTGCCAGCAGCTTAGCAGGAGCAGGAACAAATGAAAAACTGTTTTTT
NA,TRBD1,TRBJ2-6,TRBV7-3,CAGSRGQFSGANVLTF,TGTGCCGGCAGTAGGGGACAGTTCTCTGGGGCCAACGTCCTGACTTTC
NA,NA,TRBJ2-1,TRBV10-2,CASSELADEQFF,TGCGCCAGCAGTGAGCTCGCCGATGAGCAGTTCTTC
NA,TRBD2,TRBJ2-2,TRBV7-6,CASSLPSGRATGELFF,TGTGCCAGCAGCCTACCAAGCGGGAGGGCCACCGGGGAGCTGTTTTTT
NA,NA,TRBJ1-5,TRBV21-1,CASSSKPPKGQPQHF,TGTGCCAGCAGCTCGAAGCCCCCCAAGGGCCAGCCCCAGCATTTT
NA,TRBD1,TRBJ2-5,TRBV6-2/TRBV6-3,CASNVQGASETQYF,TGTGCCAGCAACGTACAGGGGGCCTCGGAGACCCAGTACTTC
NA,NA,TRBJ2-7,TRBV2,CASTPSGAYEQYF,TGTGCCAGCACCCCTTCCGGGGCCTACGAGCAGTACTTC
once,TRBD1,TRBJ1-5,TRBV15,CATIVPGGDSNQPQHF,TGTGCCACCATAGTCCCAGGGGGGGATAGCAATCAGCCCCAGCATTTT
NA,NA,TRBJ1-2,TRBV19,CASSKRGYGYTF,TGTGCCAGTAGTAAGCGAGGTTATGGCTACACCTTC
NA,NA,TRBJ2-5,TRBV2,CASSTTGYGETQYF,TGTGCCAGCAGCACAACGGGGTACGGGGAGACCCAGTACTTC
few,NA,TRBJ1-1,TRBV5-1,CASSGEGAGVTEAFF,TGCGCCAGCAGCGGTGAAGGGGCGGGAGTCACTGAAGCTTTCTTT
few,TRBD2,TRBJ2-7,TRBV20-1,CSTRDYTYEQYF,TGCAGTACTCGGGACTACACCTACGAGCAGTACTTC